This T cell receptor beta chain originates from a study of Ad26.COV2.S vaccination and SARS-CoV-2 variants. Notes on the study in general: Placebo recipients trailed vaccine recipients in spike-specific TCR breadth. Researchers reported similar non-spike TCR breadth in vaccine and placebo recipients.

Comments on this clone: The target antigen is unknown.

Assay used: immunoSEQ multiplex PCR; TCRdb lists only in-frame clones, some missing. The sample gives some 480,000 clones, roughly 89% of which show up once; 13% is in the top ten. J was trimmed by 2 bases and V by 5 bases; bases with no gene match: 5. Germline-derived CDR1 and CDR2 are SEHNR and FQNEAQ (reference sequence). The length of the CDR3 is 15 residues. Treatment in this sample: around 19 received Ad26.COV2.S at low or high dose, single or two shots; about 5 received placebo; per-sample allocation not given. Sample collection was performed on day 63 after the first vaccine or placebo injection. An Ad26 vector was used to express Wuhan-strain SARS-CoV-2 spike as the vaccine.

Sequencing used peripheral blood, obtained in a trial of Ad26.COV2.S vaccine versus placebo. The chain combines TRBV7-9 with TRBJ2-7; 11 bases fit TRBD2. The clonotype comes from a person aged 18 to 65 who received the Ad26.COV2.S COVID-19 vaccine or a placebo. In DNA form, the CDR3 reads TGTGCCAGCAGCCCGCTAGCGGGAGGAACCTACGAGCAGTACTTC. Residues: CASSPLAGGTYEQYF.